This TCR beta chain was retrieved from a study of blood T cells in healthy people across ages. Together with a sample-barcoded 5' primer, a J-beta primer mix was included in a second PCR lasting about 6 to 11 cycles. TCRdb used MiXCR to reprocess the 5' RACE reads, holding one entry per CDR3 protein. The data show hundreds of thousands of distinct CDR3 sequences, with 36% seen just once and under 15% held by the top ten. Looked up from germline, CDR1 is SGHDN and CDR2 is FVKESK. CDR3 size: 13 residues. The V end lost 5 bases, the J end lost 0 bases, and 8 bases lay between the germline ends. The sequenced material came from blood. The gene calls are TRBV14 and TRBJ2-7, with a weak D call TRBD1 (5 bases). This clonotype originated in a young man in good health. CDR3 coding DNA: TGTGCCAGCAGCGGGGCAGGCTCCTACGAGCAGTACTTC. Translating gives CASSGAGSYEQYF.